Listed below are T cell receptor beta chains from one sample, sequenced in a study of shared clonotypes between healthy human individuals. Profiling relied on immunoSEQ multiplex PCR, and the TCRdb table lists in-frame clones only, not all of them. The table lists about 580,000 clones, about 98% of them singletons. The sequenced sample was naive CD8+ T cells sorted from blood. The origin of the receptors is a man aged 30 to 39 in good health. Each CDR3 is given with its conserved first and last residue. The D gene is left open where the match is weak. The size of a clone is reported for some rows only, either as once, few or many, or as a class for expanded clones.

j_gene: TRBJ2-4
d_gene: .
abundance: once
v_gene: TRBV13
CDR3aa: CASSLERRDIQYF
CDR3nt: TGTGCCAGCAGCTTAGAACGGCGCGACATTCAGTACTTC

j_gene: TRBJ1-1
d_gene: .
abundance: .
v_gene: TRBV7-9
CDR3aa: CASSLVVGNTEAFF
CDR3nt: TGTGCCAGCAGCTTAGTGGTAGGGAACACTGAAGCTTTCTTT

j_gene: TRBJ2-5
d_gene: .
abundance: .
v_gene: TRBV30
CDR3aa: CAWIGESQETQYF
CDR3nt: TGTGCCTGGATAGGGGAGAGCCAAGAGACCCAGTACTTC

j_gene: TRBJ2-2
d_gene: TRBD2
abundance: .
v_gene: TRBV5-1
CDR3aa: CASSSFVGEGTGELFF
CDR3nt: TGCGCCAGCAGCTCATTCGTGGGGGAGGGCACCGGGGAGCTGTTTTTT

j_gene: TRBJ1-1
d_gene: TRBD1
abundance: .
v_gene: TRBV19
CDR3aa: CASIPHRGSENTEAFF
CDR3nt: TGTGCCAGTATCCCCCACAGGGGGTCCGAGAACACTGAAGCTTTCTTT

j_gene: TRBJ1-5
d_gene: .
abundance: .
v_gene: TRBV7-2
CDR3aa: CASSLWGFGNQPQHF
CDR3nt: TGTGCCAGCAGCTTATGGGGGTTCGGCAATCAGCCCCAGCATTTT

j_gene: TRBJ2-7
d_gene: TRBD1
abundance: .
v_gene: TRBV4-3
CDR3aa: CASSQDRGGGYEQYF
CDR3nt: TGCGCCAGCAGCCAAGATCGAGGGGGCGGCTACGAGCAGTACTTC

j_gene: TRBJ1-4
d_gene: .
abundance: .
v_gene: TRBV9
CDR3aa: CASSVAGNTNEKLFF
CDR3nt: TGTGCCAGCAGCGTAGCAGGGAATACTAATGAAAAACTGTTTTTT

j_gene: TRBJ2-7
d_gene: .
abundance: .
v_gene: TRBV11-2
CDR3aa: CASTDGYEQYF
CDR3nt: TGTGCCAGCACAGATGGCTACGAGCAGTACTTC

j_gene: TRBJ1-5
d_gene: .
abundance: .
v_gene: TRBV5-6
CDR3aa: CASSLFASLAHQPQHF
CDR3nt: TGTGCCAGCAGCTTGTTTGCCAGTTTGGCCCATCAGCCCCAGCATTTT

j_gene: TRBJ2-1
d_gene: TRBD2
abundance: .
v_gene: TRBV7-8
CDR3aa: CASSRRPGASGREGDNEQFF
CDR3nt: TGTGCCAGCAGCAGACGGCCCGGTGCTAGCGGGAGGGAGGGGGACAATGAGCAGTTCTTC

j_gene: TRBJ2-1
d_gene: .
abundance: .
v_gene: TRBV7-9
CDR3aa: CASSFTGSGVNEQFF
CDR3nt: TGTGCCAGCAGCTTCACCGGCTCGGGGGTCAATGAGCAGTTCTTC

j_gene: TRBJ2-1
d_gene: TRBD2
abundance: .
v_gene: TRBV7-9
CDR3aa: CASSTELAGVSYNEQFF
CDR3nt: TGTGCCAGCAGCACGGAACTAGCGGGTGTTTCCTACAATGAGCAGTTCTTC

j_gene: TRBJ2-7
d_gene: TRBD2
abundance: .
v_gene: TRBV2
CDR3aa: CASSRRTSGSRDYEQYF
CDR3nt: TGTGCCAGCAGTCGCCGGACGAGCGGGAGTAGAGACTACGAGCAGTACTTC

j_gene: TRBJ2-1
d_gene: TRBD1
abundance: .
v_gene: TRBV28
CDR3aa: CASSFGQGIINEQFF
CDR3nt: TGTGCCAGCAGTTTCGGACAGGGAATAATCAATGAGCAGTTCTTC

j_gene: TRBJ2-7
d_gene: .
abundance: .
v_gene: TRBV29-1
CDR3aa: CSALDSRTSYEQYF
CDR3nt: TGCAGCGCTTTAGACAGCCGAACCTCCTACGAGCAGTACTTC

j_gene: TRBJ2-5
d_gene: TRBD1
abundance: once
v_gene: TRBV25-1
CDR3aa: CASSLPGQGLETQYF
CDR3nt: TGTGCCAGCAGTCTTCCCGGACAGGGCCTCGAGACCCAGTACTTC

j_gene: TRBJ2-1
d_gene: .
abundance: .
v_gene: TRBV4-3
CDR3aa: CASSQGRGANEQFF
CDR3nt: TGCGCCAGCAGCCAAGGCAGGGGTGCCAATGAGCAGTTCTTC

j_gene: TRBJ2-5
d_gene: .
abundance: .
v_gene: TRBV7-2
CDR3aa: CASSFPTVGLEETQYF
CDR3nt: TGTGCCAGCAGCTTTCCTACAGTGGGGTTAGAGGAGACCCAGTACTTC

j_gene: TRBJ2-4
d_gene: .
abundance: .
v_gene: TRBV9
CDR3aa: CASSPGGLDIQYF
CDR3nt: TGTGCCAGCAGTCCCGGAGGCCTAGACATTCAGTACTTC

j_gene: TRBJ2-3
d_gene: .
abundance: .
v_gene: TRBV19
CDR3aa: CASSIFEGGTDTQYF
CDR3nt: TGTGCCAGTAGTATATTCGAGGGGGGCACAGATACGCAGTATTTT

j_gene: TRBJ2-7
d_gene: .
abundance: .
v_gene: TRBV19
CDR3aa: CASSIDRDRSYEQYF
CDR3nt: TGTGCCAGTAGTATAGACCGTGACAGATCCTACGAGCAGTACTTC

j_gene: TRBJ1-2
d_gene: .
abundance: .
v_gene: TRBV28
CDR3aa: CASRFFGGDGYTF
CDR3nt: TGTGCCAGCAGGTTCTTTGGAGGGGATGGCTACACCTTC

j_gene: TRBJ2-3
d_gene: TRBD2
abundance: .
v_gene: TRBV5-1
CDR3aa: CASSLILAGNTDTQYF
CDR3nt: TGCGCCAGCAGCTTGATACTAGCGGGGAACACAGATACGCAGTATTTT

j_gene: TRBJ2-5
d_gene: .
abundance: .
v_gene: TRBV16
CDR3aa: CASSQSVGREETQYF
CDR3nt: TGTGCCAGCAGCCAATCGGTTGGTAGGGAAGAGACCCAGTACTTC

j_gene: TRBJ2-2
d_gene: .
abundance: .
v_gene: TRBV27
CDR3aa: CASSLGGTGELFF
CDR3nt: TGTGCCAGCAGTTTGGGGGGCACCGGGGAGCTGTTTTTT

j_gene: TRBJ1-2
d_gene: .
abundance: .
v_gene: TRBV5-8
CDR3aa: CASTSRANYGYTF
CDR3nt: TGTGCCAGCACCTCACGTGCTAACTATGGCTACACCTTC

j_gene: TRBJ2-7
d_gene: .
abundance: .
v_gene: TRBV10-3
CDR3aa: CAIRHDRYEQYF
CDR3nt: TGTGCCATCAGACACGACAGATACGAGCAGTACTTC

j_gene: TRBJ2-5
d_gene: .
abundance: .
v_gene: TRBV11-2
CDR3aa: CASSLKLVGETQYF
CDR3nt: TGTGCCAGCAGCTTAAAACTAGTCGGGGAGACCCAGTACTTC

j_gene: TRBJ2-1
d_gene: .
abundance: .
v_gene: TRBV6-6
CDR3aa: CASSHPTLGVNEQFF
CDR3nt: TGTGCCAGCAGCCATCCTACCTTAGGGGTCAATGAGCAGTTCTTC

j_gene: TRBJ2-2
d_gene: .
abundance: .
v_gene: TRBV11-2
CDR3aa: CASSLAGSGELFF
CDR3nt: TGTGCCAGCAGCTTAGCTGGTTCGGGGGAGCTGTTTTTT

j_gene: TRBJ2-2
d_gene: TRBD2
abundance: .
v_gene: TRBV14
CDR3aa: CASSLAGDTGELFF
CDR3nt: TGTGCCAGCAGCTTGGCGGGAGACACCGGGGAGCTGTTTTTT

j_gene: TRBJ2-7
d_gene: .
abundance: .
v_gene: TRBV18
CDR3aa: CASSPSGAYEQYF
CDR3nt: TGTGCCAGCTCACCTTCAGGAGCCTACGAGCAGTACTTC

j_gene: TRBJ2-7
d_gene: .
abundance: .
v_gene: TRBV27
CDR3aa: CASSHTGTMAYEQYF
CDR3nt: TGTGCCAGCAGCCACACCGGGACGATGGCCTACGAGCAGTACTTC

j_gene: TRBJ2-7
d_gene: .
abundance: .
v_gene: TRBV4-3
CDR3aa: CASSQVSGPYEQYF
CDR3nt: TGCGCCAGCAGCCAAGTGTCGGGGCCCTACGAGCAGTACTTC

j_gene: TRBJ1-5
d_gene: TRBD1
abundance: once
v_gene: TRBV28
CDR3aa: CASRRFPGQGYNQPQHF
CDR3nt: TGTGCCAGCAGGCGGTTCCCGGGACAGGGTTACAATCAGCCCCAGCATTTT

j_gene: TRBJ2-7
d_gene: .
abundance: .
v_gene: TRBV7-6
CDR3aa: CASSFASSSYEQYF
CDR3nt: TGTGCCAGCAGCTTCGCTTCCAGCTCCTACGAGCAGTACTTC

j_gene: TRBJ2-1
d_gene: .
abundance: .
v_gene: TRBV7-9
CDR3aa: CASSHEGEQFF
CDR3nt: TGTGCCAGCAGCCACGAGGGTGAGCAGTTCTTC

j_gene: TRBJ1-4
d_gene: TRBD1
abundance: .
v_gene: TRBV5-4
CDR3aa: CASSSTPGQGAREKLFF
CDR3nt: TGTGCCAGCAGCTCAACCCCGGGACAGGGGGCCCGTGAAAAACTGTTTTTT

j_gene: TRBJ2-1
d_gene: .
abundance: .
v_gene: TRBV15
CDR3aa: CATSGGHEQFF
CDR3nt: TGTGCCACCAGCGGGGGCCATGAGCAGTTCTTC

j_gene: TRBJ2-7
d_gene: TRBD1
abundance: .
v_gene: TRBV27
CDR3aa: CASSPGQGADEQYF
CDR3nt: TGTGCCAGCAGTCCGGGACAGGGGGCCGACGAGCAGTACTTC

j_gene: TRBJ2-7
d_gene: .
abundance: .
v_gene: TRBV5-4
CDR3aa: CASSLQGSYEQYF
CDR3nt: TGTGCCAGCAGCTTGCAAGGGTCCTACGAGCAGTACTTC

j_gene: TRBJ2-3
d_gene: .
abundance: .
v_gene: TRBV11-2
CDR3aa: CASSFRGGSSTDTQYF
CDR3nt: TGTGCCAGCAGCTTTAGGGGCGGATCTAGCACAGATACGCAGTATTTT

j_gene: TRBJ2-7
d_gene: TRBD2
abundance: .
v_gene: TRBV19
CDR3aa: CASSIGLALRSSYEQYF
CDR3nt: TGTGCCAGTAGTATAGGACTAGCGTTAAGGAGCTCCTACGAGCAGTACTTC

j_gene: TRBJ2-2
d_gene: .
abundance: .
v_gene: TRBV6-5
CDR3aa: CASRLGTGELFF
CDR3nt: TGTGCCAGCAGACTGGGCACCGGGGAGCTGTTTTTT